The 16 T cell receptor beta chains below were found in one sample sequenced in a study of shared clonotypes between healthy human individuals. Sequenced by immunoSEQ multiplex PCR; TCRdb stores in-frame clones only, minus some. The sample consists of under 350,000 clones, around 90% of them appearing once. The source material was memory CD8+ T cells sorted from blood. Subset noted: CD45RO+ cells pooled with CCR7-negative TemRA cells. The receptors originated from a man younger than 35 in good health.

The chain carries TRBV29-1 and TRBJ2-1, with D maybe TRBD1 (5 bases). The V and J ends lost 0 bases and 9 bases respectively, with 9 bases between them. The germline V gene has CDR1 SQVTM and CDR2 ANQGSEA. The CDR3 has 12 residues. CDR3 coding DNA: TGCAGCGTTGAAGACCAGGGCGGTGAGCAGTTCTTC. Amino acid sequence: CSVEDQGGEQFF.

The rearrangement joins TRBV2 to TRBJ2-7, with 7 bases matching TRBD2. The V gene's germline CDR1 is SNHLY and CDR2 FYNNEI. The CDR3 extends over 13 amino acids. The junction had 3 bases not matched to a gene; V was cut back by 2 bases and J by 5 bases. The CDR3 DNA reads TGTGCCAGCAGTGAACAGGGAGGGAACGAGCAGTACTTC. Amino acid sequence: CASSEQGGNEQYF.

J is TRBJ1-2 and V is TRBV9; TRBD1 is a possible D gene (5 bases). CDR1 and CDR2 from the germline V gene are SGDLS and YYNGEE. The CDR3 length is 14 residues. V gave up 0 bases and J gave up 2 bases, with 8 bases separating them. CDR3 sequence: CASSVGEGNYGYTF. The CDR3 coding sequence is TGTGCCAGCAGCGTAGGTGAGGGGAACTATGGCTACACCTTC.

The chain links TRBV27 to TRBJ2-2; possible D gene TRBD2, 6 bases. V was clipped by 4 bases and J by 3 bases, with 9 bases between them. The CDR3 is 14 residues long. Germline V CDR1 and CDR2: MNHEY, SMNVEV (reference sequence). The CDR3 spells CASSSGLYTGELFF. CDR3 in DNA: TGTGCCAGCAGTTCGGGACTTTACACCGGGGAGCTGTTTTTT.

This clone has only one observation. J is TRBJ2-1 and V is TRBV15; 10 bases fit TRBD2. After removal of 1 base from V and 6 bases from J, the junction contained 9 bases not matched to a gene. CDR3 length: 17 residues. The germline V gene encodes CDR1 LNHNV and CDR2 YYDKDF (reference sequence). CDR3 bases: TGTGCCACCAGCAGAGTGGGCCTAGCGGGAGTTGGCAATGAGCAGTTCTTC. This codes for CATSRVGLAGVGNEQFF.

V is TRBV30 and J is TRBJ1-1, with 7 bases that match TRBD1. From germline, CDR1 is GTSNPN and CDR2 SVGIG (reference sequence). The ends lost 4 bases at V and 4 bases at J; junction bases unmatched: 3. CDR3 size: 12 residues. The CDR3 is CAWTPGGTEAFF. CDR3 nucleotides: TGTGCCTGGACGCCAGGGGGCACTGAAGCTTTCTTT. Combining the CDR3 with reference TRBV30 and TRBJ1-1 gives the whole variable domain SQTIHQWPATLVQPVGSPLSLECTVEGTSNPNLYWYRQAAGRGLQLLFYSVGIGQISSEVPQNLSASRPQDRQFILSSKKLLLSDSGFYLCAWTPGGTEAFFGQGTRLTVV.

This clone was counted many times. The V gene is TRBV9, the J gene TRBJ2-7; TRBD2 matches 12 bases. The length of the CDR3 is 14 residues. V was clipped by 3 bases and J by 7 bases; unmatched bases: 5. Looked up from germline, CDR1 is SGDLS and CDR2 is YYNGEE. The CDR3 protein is CASSAEGLAGEQYF. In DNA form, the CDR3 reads TGTGCCAGCAGCGCCGAAGGACTAGCGGGGGAGCAGTACTTC.

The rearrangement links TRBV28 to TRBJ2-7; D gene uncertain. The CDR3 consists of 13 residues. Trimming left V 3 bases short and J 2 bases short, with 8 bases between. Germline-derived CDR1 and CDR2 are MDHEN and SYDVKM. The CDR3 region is CASSFPGAYEQYF. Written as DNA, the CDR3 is TGTGCCAGCAGTTTCCCTGGGGCCTACGAGCAGTACTTC. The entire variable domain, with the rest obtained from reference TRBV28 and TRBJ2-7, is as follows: DVKVTQSSRYLVKRTGEKVFLECVQDMDHENMFWYRQDPGLGLRLIYFSYDVKMKEKGDIPEGYSVSREKKERFSLILESASTNQTSMYLCASSFPGAYEQYFGPGTRLTVT.

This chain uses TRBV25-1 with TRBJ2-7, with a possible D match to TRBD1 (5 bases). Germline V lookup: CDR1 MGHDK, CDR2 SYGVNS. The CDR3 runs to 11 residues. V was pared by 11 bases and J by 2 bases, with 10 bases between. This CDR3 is CAWTSPYEQYF. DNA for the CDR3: TGTGCCTGGACAAGTCCCTACGAGCAGTACTTC.

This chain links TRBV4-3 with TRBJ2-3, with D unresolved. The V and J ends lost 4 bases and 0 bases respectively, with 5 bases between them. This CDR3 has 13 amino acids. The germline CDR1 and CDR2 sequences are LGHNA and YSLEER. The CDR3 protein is CASSLRSTDTQYF. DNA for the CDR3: TGCGCCAGCAGCCTCCGTAGCACAGATACGCAGTATTTT.

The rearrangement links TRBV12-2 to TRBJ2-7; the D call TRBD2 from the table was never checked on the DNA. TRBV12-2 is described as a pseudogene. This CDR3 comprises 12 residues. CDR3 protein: CASRCSSYEQYF. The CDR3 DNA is TGTGCAAGTCGTTGTTCTTCCTACGAGCAGTACTTC.

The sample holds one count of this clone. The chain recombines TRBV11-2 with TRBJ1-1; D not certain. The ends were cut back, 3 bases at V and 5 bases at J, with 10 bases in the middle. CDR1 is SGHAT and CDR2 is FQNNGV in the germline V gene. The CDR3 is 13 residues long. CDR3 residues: CASSFSPQTEAFF. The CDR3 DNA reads TGTGCCAGCAGCTTTTCCCCACAGACTGAAGCTTTCTTT.

The CDR3 DNA is TGTGCCAGCAGCTCCCGGACGGATGCTAACTATGGCTACACCTTC. It translates to CASSSRTDANYGYTF. The chain has TRBV7-9 and TRBJ1-2; unclear D gene. This CDR3 region has 15 residues. Germline V gene sequence: CDR1 SEHNR, CDR2 FQNEAQ (reference sequence). V dropped 4 bases and J dropped 0 bases, with 12 bases sitting between them. The full variable domain, in which reference TRBV7-9 and TRBJ1-2 provide the parts outside the CDR3, is DTGVSQNPRHKITKRGQNVTFRCDPISEHNRLYWYRQTLGQGPEFLTYFQNEAQLEKSRLLSDRFSAERPKGSFSTLEIQRTEQGDSAMYLCASSSRTDANYGYTFGSGTRLTVV.

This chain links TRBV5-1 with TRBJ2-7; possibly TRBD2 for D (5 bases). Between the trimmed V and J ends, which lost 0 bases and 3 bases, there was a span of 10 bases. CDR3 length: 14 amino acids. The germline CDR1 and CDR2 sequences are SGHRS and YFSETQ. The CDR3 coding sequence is TGCGCCAGCAGCTTGGGGGATGGACTCTACGAGCAGTACTTC. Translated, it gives CASSLGDGLYEQYF.

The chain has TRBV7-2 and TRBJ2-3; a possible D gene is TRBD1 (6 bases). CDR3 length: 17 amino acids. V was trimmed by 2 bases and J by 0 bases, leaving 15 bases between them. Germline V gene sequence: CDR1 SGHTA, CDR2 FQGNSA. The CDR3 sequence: CASSLTWDTISTDTQYF. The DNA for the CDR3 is TGTGCCAGCAGCTTAACTTGGGACACCATAAGCACAGATACGCAGTATTTT.

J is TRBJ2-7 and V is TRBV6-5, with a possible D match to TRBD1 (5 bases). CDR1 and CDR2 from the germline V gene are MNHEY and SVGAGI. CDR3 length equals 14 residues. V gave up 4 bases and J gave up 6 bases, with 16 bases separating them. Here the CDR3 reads CASSSQAYYGEQYF. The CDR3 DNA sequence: TGTGCCAGCAGTTCACAGGCCTACTACGGCGAGCAGTACTTC.